A selection of T cell receptor beta chains follows, all from one sample in a study of blood T cells in healthy people across ages. MiXCR, applied by TCRdb to the 5' RACE reads, yields one record per CDR3 protein. The profile shows almost 1 million distinct CDR3 sequences, roughly 47% of them singletons. The sequenced material came from blood. Receptors were obtained from a woman aged 55-69 years in good health. Both conserved end residues are part of each CDR3. The D gene is left open where the match is weak. A row's size may be missing; if present it is once, few, many or a size class.

d_gene: .
v_gene: TRBV18
abundance: .
len: 17
j_gene: TRBJ2-4
CDR3aa: CASSPALSSVAKNIQYF
CDR3nt: TGTGCCAGCTCACCGGCCCTGAGCAGCGTAGCCAAAAACATTCAGTACTTC

d_gene: TRBD1
v_gene: TRBV7-9
abundance: .
len: 13
j_gene: TRBJ1-4
CDR3aa: CAITGGGGEKLFF
CDR3nt: TGTGCCATCACAGGGGGCGGAGGTGAAAAACTGTTTTTT

d_gene: .
v_gene: TRBV5-1
abundance: .
len: 14
j_gene: TRBJ1-1
CDR3aa: CASMRTAMNTEAFF
CDR3nt: TGCGCCAGCATGCGGACGGCCATGAACACTGAAGCTTTCTTT

d_gene: .
v_gene: TRBV5-1
abundance: few
len: 15
j_gene: TRBJ2-1
CDR3aa: CASSWTGSSYNEQFF
CDR3nt: TGCGCCAGCAGCTGGACGGGAAGCTCCTACAATGAGCAGTTCTTC

d_gene: .
v_gene: TRBV12-3/TRBV12-4
abundance: .
len: 16
j_gene: TRBJ2-3
CDR3aa: CASSSNRGLSTDTQYF
CDR3nt: TGTGCCAGCAGTTCTAACCGCGGTCTTAGCACAGATACGCAGTATTTT

d_gene: TRBD2
v_gene: TRBV12-3/TRBV12-4
abundance: .
len: 18
j_gene: TRBJ2-7
CDR3aa: CASSLVEIGTSGWNEQYF
CDR3nt: TGTGCCAGCAGTTTAGTGGAAATCGGGACTAGCGGGTGGAACGAGCAGTACTTC

d_gene: TRBD2
v_gene: TRBV28
abundance: .
len: 13
j_gene: TRBJ2-7
CDR3aa: CASSPPGTSLQYF
CDR3nt: TGTGCTAGCAGCCCCCCCGGGACTAGCCTTCAGTACTTC

d_gene: .
v_gene: TRBV4-3
abundance: few
len: 14
j_gene: TRBJ1-2
CDR3aa: CASSHNRGPDGYTF
CDR3nt: TGCGCCAGCAGTCACAACAGAGGGCCTGATGGCTACACCTTC

d_gene: TRBD2
v_gene: TRBV27
abundance: few
len: 15
j_gene: TRBJ2-5
CDR3aa: CASSSYSGGQETQYF
CDR3nt: TGTGCCAGCAGTTCCTACTCCGGGGGGCAAGAGACCCAGTACTTC

d_gene: .
v_gene: TRBV20-1
abundance: .
len: 13
j_gene: TRBJ2-5
CDR3aa: CSAREALTETQYF
CDR3nt: TGCAGTGCTAGAGAGGCTCTTACCGAGACCCAGTACTTC

d_gene: .
v_gene: TRBV6-6
abundance: few
len: 11
j_gene: TRBJ2-1
CDR3aa: CASSSYRYQFF
CDR3nt: TGTGCCAGCAGTTCCTACAGGTATCAGTTCTTC

d_gene: .
v_gene: TRBV24-1
abundance: few
len: 11
j_gene: TRBJ1-2
CDR3aa: CATSEGYGYTF
CDR3nt: TGTGCCACCAGTGAAGGGTATGGCTACACCTTC

d_gene: TRBD2
v_gene: TRBV29-1
abundance: few
len: 11
j_gene: TRBJ2-1
CDR3aa: CSGTRNNEQFF
CDR3nt: TGCAGCGGGACTAGAAACAATGAGCAGTTCTTC

d_gene: .
v_gene: TRBV5-6
abundance: few
len: 15
j_gene: TRBJ2-7
CDR3aa: CASSLGTDLSYEQYF
CDR3nt: TGTGCCAGCAGCCTCGGGACCGACCTTTCCTACGAGCAGTACTTC

d_gene: .
v_gene: TRBV4-3
abundance: few
len: 13
j_gene: TRBJ2-3
CDR3aa: CASSQTLENTQYF
CDR3nt: TGCGCCAGCAGCCAGACATTAGAAAATACGCAGTATTTT

d_gene: .
v_gene: TRBV27
abundance: .
len: 13
j_gene: TRBJ2-7
CDR3aa: CASRGIASHEQYF
CDR3nt: TGTGCCAGCAGGGGTATAGCGTCCCACGAGCAGTACTTC

d_gene: .
v_gene: TRBV4-2
abundance: few
len: 14
j_gene: TRBJ2-5
CDR3aa: CASSQVGKRETQYF
CDR3nt: TGTGCCAGCAGCCAAGTTGGGAAGCGAGAGACCCAGTACTTC

d_gene: .
v_gene: TRBV7-9
abundance: few
len: 15
j_gene: TRBJ2-7
CDR3aa: CASSAGPPSSYEQYF
CDR3nt: TGTGCCAGCAGCGCGGGACCTCCAAGCTCCTACGAGCAGTACTTC

d_gene: .
v_gene: TRBV12-3/TRBV12-4
abundance: once
len: 15
j_gene: TRBJ2-2
CDR3aa: CASSLKGISSGELFF
CDR3nt: TGTGCCAGCAGTCTTAAGGGCATCTCGTCCGGGGAGCTGTTTTTT

d_gene: .
v_gene: TRBV5-1
abundance: .
len: 16
j_gene: TRBJ2-3
CDR3aa: CASSLEGRLHTDTQYF
CDR3nt: TGCGCCAGCAGCTTGGAGGGCAGGTTACACACAGATACGCAGTATTTT

d_gene: TRBD1
v_gene: TRBV4-1
abundance: .
len: 13
j_gene: TRBJ1-2
CDR3aa: CASSQDGTVGYTF
CDR3nt: TGCGCCAGCAGCCAAGACGGGACAGTTGGCTACACCTTC

d_gene: .
v_gene: TRBV5-1
abundance: .
len: 14
j_gene: TRBJ2-7
CDR3aa: CASSLVQGIDEQYF
CDR3nt: TGCGCCAGCAGCTTGGTACAGGGTATCGACGAGCAGTACTTC

d_gene: .
v_gene: TRBV28
abundance: .
len: 15
j_gene: TRBJ1-5
CDR3aa: CASSLFGGPNQPQHF
CDR3nt: TGTGCCAGCAGTCTCTTCGGCGGACCGAATCAGCCCCAGCATTTT

d_gene: .
v_gene: TRBV10-3
abundance: many
len: 13
j_gene: TRBJ2-5
CDR3aa: CATRKDPGETQYF
CDR3nt: TGTGCCACCCGGAAGGACCCTGGGGAGACCCAGTACTTC

d_gene: TRBD2
v_gene: TRBV4-3
abundance: .
len: 15
j_gene: TRBJ2-3
CDR3aa: CASSLGGGRADTQYF
CDR3nt: TGCGCCAGCAGCCTGGGGGGAGGGCGGGCGGATACGCAGTATTTT

d_gene: .
v_gene: TRBV3-1
abundance: .
len: 14
j_gene: TRBJ2-7
CDR3aa: CASSRGTPATEQYF
CDR3nt: TGTGCCAGCAGCCGAGGGACACCCGCAACCGAGCAGTACTTC

d_gene: .
v_gene: TRBV24-1
abundance: few
len: 12
j_gene: TRBJ2-5
CDR3aa: CATSDLRETQYF
CDR3nt: TGTGCCACCAGTGATTTGCGGGAGACCCAGTACTTC

d_gene: TRBD1
v_gene: TRBV28
abundance: few
len: 14
j_gene: TRBJ2-7
CDR3aa: CASTWTGVTYEQYF
CDR3nt: TGTGCCAGCACATGGACAGGCGTAACCTACGAGCAGTACTTC

d_gene: TRBD1
v_gene: TRBV29-1
abundance: few
len: 13
j_gene: TRBJ1-2
CDR3aa: CSVEAARGPGYTF
CDR3nt: TGCAGCGTTGAAGCGGCCAGGGGGCCTGGCTACACCTTC

d_gene: TRBD1
v_gene: TRBV28
abundance: .
len: 15
j_gene: TRBJ1-1
CDR3aa: CASRPETGGSTEAFF
CDR3nt: TGTGCCAGCAGGCCAGAGACAGGGGGGAGCACTGAAGCTTTCTTT

d_gene: .
v_gene: TRBV2
abundance: few
len: 14
j_gene: TRBJ2-7
CDR3aa: CASSEIQGNYEQYF
CDR3nt: TGTGCCAGCAGCGAAATACAGGGTAACTACGAGCAGTACTTC

d_gene: .
v_gene: TRBV7-2
abundance: .
len: 14
j_gene: TRBJ2-3
CDR3aa: CASSYSGHTDTQYF
CDR3nt: TGTGCCAGCAGCTATTCCGGGCACACAGATACGCAGTATTTT

d_gene: TRBD2
v_gene: TRBV25-1
abundance: few
len: 17
j_gene: TRBJ2-1
CDR3aa: CASSASSGLAAYNEQFF
CDR3nt: TGTGCCAGCAGTGCGTCGTCGGGACTAGCGGCCTACAATGAGCAGTTCTTC

d_gene: .
v_gene: TRBV4-3
abundance: .
len: 15
j_gene: TRBJ2-7
CDR3aa: CASSPDRGASYEQYF
CDR3nt: TGCGCCAGCAGCCCGGATCGGGGTGCATCCTACGAGCAGTACTTC

d_gene: .
v_gene: TRBV7-2
abundance: .
len: 16
j_gene: TRBJ1-4
CDR3aa: CASSRSLQYEGEKLFF
CDR3nt: TGTGCCAGCAGCAGATCGCTTCAGTATGAGGGTGAAAAACTGTTTTTT

d_gene: .
v_gene: TRBV2
abundance: .
len: 14
j_gene: TRBJ2-1
CDR3aa: CASWGARVYNEQFF
CDR3nt: TGTGCTAGCTGGGGGGCCCGGGTCTACAATGAGCAGTTCTTC

d_gene: TRBD2
v_gene: TRBV20-1
abundance: .
len: 14
j_gene: TRBJ2-7
CDR3aa: CSASGRERLSEQYF
CDR3nt: TGCAGTGCTAGTGGGCGGGAGAGGCTCTCCGAGCAGTACTTC

d_gene: TRBD2
v_gene: TRBV27
abundance: few
len: 14
j_gene: TRBJ2-3
CDR3aa: CASRLGLVQDTQYF
CDR3nt: TGTGCCAGCAGACTCGGACTAGTCCAAGATACGCAGTATTTT

d_gene: .
v_gene: TRBV28
abundance: .
len: 12
j_gene: TRBJ2-7
CDR3aa: CASSLWAGEQYF
CDR3nt: TGTGCCAGCAGTTTATGGGCGGGCGAGCAGTACTTC

d_gene: .
v_gene: TRBV20-1
abundance: few
len: 12
j_gene: TRBJ2-7
CDR3aa: CSKEATSYEQYF
CDR3nt: TGCAGTAAGGAAGCTACCTCCTACGAGCAGTACTTC

d_gene: .
v_gene: TRBV7-9
abundance: .
len: 13
j_gene: TRBJ1-1
CDR3aa: CASSFQSNTEAFF
CDR3nt: TGTGCCAGCAGCTTCCAGTCGAACACTGAAGCTTTCTTT

d_gene: TRBD2
v_gene: TRBV6-2/TRBV6-3
abundance: .
len: 18
j_gene: TRBJ2-1
CDR3aa: CASSFRRGGELLPNEQFF
CDR3nt: TGTGCCAGCAGTTTCCGCCGGGGAGGGGAACTGTTACCGAATGAGCAGTTCTTC

d_gene: TRBD1
v_gene: TRBV7-3
abundance: few
len: 14
j_gene: TRBJ1-1
CDR3aa: CASSPGQGGTEAFF
CDR3nt: TGTGCCAGCAGCCCGGGACAGGGAGGGACTGAAGCTTTCTTT

d_gene: TRBD1
v_gene: TRBV27
abundance: .
len: 14
j_gene: TRBJ2-7
CDR3aa: CASKRQQGEFEQYF
CDR3nt: TGTGCCAGCAAACGTCAACAGGGGGAGTTCGAGCAGTACTTC

d_gene: .
v_gene: TRBV4-3
abundance: few
len: 14
j_gene: TRBJ2-3
CDR3aa: CASSQQGITDTQYF
CDR3nt: TGCGCCAGCAGCCAGCAGGGGATCACAGATACGCAGTATTTT

d_gene: TRBD2
v_gene: TRBV29-1
abundance: .
len: 16
j_gene: TRBJ2-3
CDR3aa: CSVEGLAGTFTDTQYF
CDR3nt: TGCAGCGTTGAGGGACTAGCGGGAACTTTCACAGATACGCAGTATTTT

d_gene: TRBD2
v_gene: TRBV3-1
abundance: .
len: 17
j_gene: TRBJ2-2
CDR3aa: CASSQGTSGRSTGELFF
CDR3nt: TGTGCCAGCAGCCAAGGGACTAGCGGGAGGAGCACCGGGGAGCTGTTTTTT

d_gene: .
v_gene: TRBV20-1
abundance: .
len: 13
j_gene: TRBJ2-5
CDR3aa: CSQGGTVGETQYF
CDR3nt: TGCAGCCAAGGAGGGACGGTTGGGGAGACCCAGTACTTC

d_gene: .
v_gene: TRBV7-3
abundance: .
len: 15
j_gene: TRBJ2-5
CDR3aa: CASSLKGAIKETQYF
CDR3nt: TGTGCCAGCAGCCTAAAAGGGGCCATCAAAGAGACCCAGTACTTC

d_gene: .
v_gene: TRBV27
abundance: .
len: 14
j_gene: TRBJ2-1
CDR3aa: CASSYGHIYNEQFF
CDR3nt: TGTGCCAGCAGTTACGGCCACATTTACAATGAGCAGTTCTTC

d_gene: TRBD1
v_gene: TRBV20-1
abundance: few
len: 15
j_gene: TRBJ2-1
CDR3aa: CSAPSGDRGYNEQFF
CDR3nt: TGCAGTGCTCCCTCGGGGGACAGGGGGTACAATGAGCAGTTCTTC

d_gene: TRBD1
v_gene: TRBV2
abundance: few
len: 19
j_gene: TRBJ1-1
CDR3aa: CASSEALQGATISSTEAFF
CDR3nt: TGTGCCAGCAGTGAAGCGCTTCAGGGGGCGACGATTTCGTCGACTGAAGCTTTCTTT

d_gene: TRBD2
v_gene: TRBV7-2
abundance: few
len: 20
j_gene: TRBJ2-6
CDR3aa: CASSLRTVAGGGTGANVLTF
CDR3nt: TGTGCCAGCAGCCTCAGGACAGTAGCGGGAGGAGGAACAGGGGCCAACGTCCTGACTTTC

d_gene: .
v_gene: TRBV10-3
abundance: .
len: 14
j_gene: TRBJ1-5
CDR3aa: CAISDRGSNQPQHF
CDR3nt: TGTGCCATCAGTGACAGGGGTTCAAATCAGCCCCAGCATTTT

d_gene: .
v_gene: TRBV30
abundance: .
len: 15
j_gene: TRBJ2-7
CDR3aa: CAWSASGRKNYELYF
CDR3nt: TGTGCCTGGAGTGCGAGCGGGCGCAAAAACTACGAGCTGTACTTC